One sample yielded the 22 T cell receptor beta chains listed below, sequenced in a study of blood T cell repertoires in COVID-19. Some clones are missing from TCRdb's copy, which holds only in-frame ones; the method was immunoSEQ multiplex PCR. The profile covers approximately 110,000 clones, with about 70% appearing a single time and 4.5% to 6% taken by the ten largest. The sample was peripheral blood. The source of these receptors is a man aged 80 or over with COVID-19, enrolled during active disease.

In its sample, this clone was seen once. CDR3 protein: CASSQEGGGLAIYNEQFF. The DNA of the CDR3 is TGTGCCAGCAGCCAAGAAGGGGGGGGACTAGCGATATACAATGAGCAGTTCTTC. The chain combines TRBV4-2 with TRBJ2-1; 10 bases match TRBD2. Germline CDR1 reads LGHNA; CDR2 reads YNFKEQ. The V gene end was trimmed by 0 bases and the J gene end by 4 bases; junction bases not matched to a gene: 9. This CDR3 is built from 18 residues.

This chain uses TRBV5-5 with TRBJ1-2; no clear D. V lost 1 base and J lost 3, with 16 bases in between. This CDR3 spans 16 amino acids. Germline V gene lookup returns CDR1 SGHKS and CDR2 YYEKEE (reference sequence). Here the CDR3 reads CASSLQLRVSDYGYTF. As DNA, the CDR3 is TGTGCCAGCAGCTTGCAGTTGCGGGTATCAGACTATGGCTACACCTTC. Together with reference TRBV5-5 and TRBJ1-2, the CDR3 gives the full variable domain: DAGVTQSPTHLIKTRGQQVTLRCSPISGHKSVSWYQQVLGQGPQFIFQYYEKEERGRGNFPDRFSARQFPNYSSELNVNALLLGDSALYLCASSLQLRVSDYGYTFGSGTRLTVV.

The CDR3 spells CASSLTGLGNSPLHF. As DNA, the CDR3 is TGTGCCAGCAGCCTGACAGGGTTGGGGAATTCACCCCTCCACTTT. The genes are TRBV6-4 and TRBJ1-6, with TRBD1 matching 7 bases. V shed 6 bases and J 7 bases; nucleotides not matched to a gene: 9. This CDR3 comprises 15 residues. Germline values: CDR1 MRHNA, CDR2 SNTAGT.

This chain joins TRBV19 and TRBJ2-7; D perhaps matches TRBD2 (5 bases). The CDR3 has 15 residues. V gave up 8 bases and J gave up 0 bases, with 17 bases separating them. Germline CDR1 reads LNHDA; CDR2 reads SQIVND (reference sequence). The CDR3 region is CASSSGDGSSYEQYF. The CDR3 DNA is TGTGCCAGTTCCAGCGGTGACGGTAGCTCCTACGAGCAGTACTTC. The whole variable domain, filled in from reference TRBV19 and TRBJ2-7, reads DGGITQSPKYLFRKEGQNVTLSCEQNLNHDAMYWYRQDPGQGLRLIYYSQIVNDFQKGDIAEGYSVSREKKESFPLTVTSAQKNPTAFYLCASSSGDGSSYEQYFGPGTRLTVT.

V and J are TRBV19 and TRBJ2-7; 7 bases match TRBD1. The CDR3 has 13 amino acids. V dropped 10 bases and J dropped 1; count of bases not matched to a gene: 7. The germline V gene encodes CDR1 LNHDA and CDR2 SQIVND (reference sequence). CDR3 nucleotides: TGTGCCACCACAGGACAGGCATCCTACGAGCAGTACTTC. Amino acids: CATTGQASYEQYF.

This chain links TRBV5-8 with TRBJ1-1, with D tentatively TRBD1 (6 bases). CDR1 SGHTS and CDR2 YDEGEE come from the germline V gene. V was trimmed by 7 bases and J by 11 bases, leaving 21 bases between them. The CDR3 is 13 residues long. CDR3 sequence reads: CASLYGGRKAAFF. DNA for the CDR3: TGTGCCAGCCTGTACGGGGGGCGGAAAGCGGCTTTCTTT.

The chain employs TRBV10-3 and TRBJ1-4; D possibly corresponds to TRBD1 (5 bases). The CDR3 covers 13 residues. Trimming took 6 bases from V and 8 from J, leaving 13 bases between them. The germline V gene encodes CDR1 ENHRY and CDR2 SYGVKD. The CDR3 sequence is CAIRRQGDEKLFF. CDR3 DNA: TGTGCCATCAGGCGGCAGGGTGACGAAAAACTGTTTTTT.

CDR3 sequence (DNA): TGTGCCAGCAGCTGGCTGGCGGGACTAGCGGGTCCAGATACGCAGTATTTT. Its protein product is CASSWLAGLAGPDTQYF. V is TRBV7-9 and J is TRBJ2-3; TRBD2 aligns across 12 bases. The CDR3 has 17 residues. Trimming at V came to 4 bases and at J to 4 bases, leaving 9 bases not matched to a gene. Germline assignment: CDR1 SEHNR and CDR2 FQNEAQ (reference sequence).

The chain joins TRBV2 to TRBJ1-6, with 9 bases matching TRBD1. CDR1 and CDR2 from the germline V gene are SNHLY and FYNNEI. The CDR3 length is 15 residues. V was pared by 6 bases and J by 9 bases, with 9 bases of the junction left unmatched. CDR3 sequence (DNA): TGTGCCAGCAGCGCCCGAACAGGGGGCGCTTCACCCCTCCACTTT. Protein: CASSARTGGASPLHF.

V gene TRBV3-1 (or the pseudogene TRBV3-2) combines with J gene TRBJ2-1; D gene uncertain. Germline CDR1 and CDR2: LGHDT and YNNKEL (reference sequence). This CDR3 comprises 12 residues. V was clipped by 3 bases and J by 3 bases, with 3 bases between them. The CDR3 coding sequence is TGTGCCAGCAGCCACCTCTACAATGAGCAGTTCTTC. It yields the protein CASSHLYNEQFF.

A remark on this clone: Other DNA sequences of this sample code for an identical CDR3. The chain combines TRBV18 with TRBJ2-3; D remains unclear. The CDR3 loop spans 12 amino acids. Germline CDR1 reads KGHSH; CDR2 reads LQKENI. Trimming removed 3 bases from V and 5 bases from J, with 6 bases in between. The CDR3 region is CASSPPRDTQYF. In DNA form, the CDR3 reads TGTGCCAGCTCACCTCCGCGAGATACGCAGTATTTT.

The J gene is TRBJ2-7, the V gene TRBV6-5; 7 positions match TRBD2. This CDR3 comprises 16 residues. V gave up 2 bases and J gave up 5 bases; unmatched junction bases: 12. Looked up from germline, CDR1 is MNHEY and CDR2 is SVGAGI. CDR3 bases: TGTGCCAGCAGTTACGACCCCGTGCGGGGGTTCCACGAGCAGTACTTC. The encoded protein is CASSYDPVRGFHEQYF.

This chain connects TRBV5-1 to TRBJ2-3; TRBD1 agrees at 8 bases. CDR1 is SGHRS and CDR2 is YFSETQ in the germline V gene. Germline trimming cut 1 base from V and 0 bases from J; bases unmatched to any gene: 4. The CDR3 spans 16 residues. Written as DNA, the CDR3 is TGCGCCAGCAGCTTGCGGACAGGGACAAGCACAGATACGCAGTATTTT. Its protein product is CASSLRTGTSTDTQYF.

This chain links TRBV5-1 with TRBJ2-1; 7 positions agree with TRBD2. The trim removed 0 bases at V and 2 bases at J, leaving 8 bases unmatched. This CDR3 region has 17 residues. Germline CDR1 is SGHRS and CDR2 is YFSETQ. This CDR3 reads CASSLALEGTTYNEQFF. The CDR3, as DNA: TGCGCCAGCAGCTTGGCCCTTGAGGGGACTACCTACAATGAGCAGTTCTTC.

The chain joins TRBV6-2 or TRBV6-3 to TRBJ2-4; D remains unclear. This CDR3 is built from 14 residues. Germline V lookup: CDR1 MNHEY, CDR2 SVGEGT. Trimming stripped 5 bases from V and 0 bases from J, with 8 bases between. The CDR3 is CASSRSVAKNIQYF. CDR3 nucleotides: TGTGCCAGCAGTCGCAGTGTAGCCAAAAACATTCAGTACTTC.

Of note for this clone: Other DNA sequences in this specimen translate into the identical CDR3. The chain has TRBV7-3 and TRBJ2-3; 14 nucleotides align to TRBD2. The germline V gene encodes CDR1 SGHTA and CDR2 FQGTGA. Germline trimming cut 5 bases from V and 3 bases from J; bases unmatched to any gene: 4. CDR3 length: 16 residues. The CDR3 DNA reads as TGTGCCAGCAGCCTAGGGACTAGCGGGGGTACAGATACGCAGTATTTT. Translated, it gives CASSLGTSGGTDTQYF.

This clone appeared a single time. The rearrangement uses TRBV7-2 and TRBJ2-1; no clear D. V was clipped by 3 bases and J by 10 bases, with 4 bases between them. This CDR3 spans 10 amino acids. Looked up from germline, CDR1 is SGHTA and CDR2 is FQGNSA. For the CDR3, the DNA is TGTGCCAGCAGCTTTGTAGAGCAGTTCTTC. The encoded protein is CASSFVEQFF.

This clone was counted a few times. The chain employs TRBV6-6 and TRBJ2-6; 9 bases map to TRBD1. CDR1 and CDR2 from the germline V gene are MNHNY and SVGAGI (reference sequence). V lost 5 bases, J lost 4 bases, and 9 bases stayed unmatched. The CDR3 length is 17 residues. The CDR3 DNA is TGTGCCAGCAGTCTTCGGGGGACAGGGAACGGGGCCAACGTCCTGACTTTC. Translated: CASSLRGTGNGANVLTF.

This clone was seen a handful of times. The rearrangement links TRBV2 to TRBJ1-6; 7 bases are a match to TRBD1. Trimming cost V 8 bases and J 10 bases; bases outside gene matches: 8. CDR1 SNHLY and CDR2 FYNNEI come from the germline V gene. This CDR3 is 13 amino acids long. CDR3 residues: CASQGDRGSPLHF. The CDR3 DNA reads TGTGCCAGCCAGGGGGACAGAGGGTCACCCCTCCACTTT.

This chain links TRBV9 with TRBJ2-7; TRBD2 agrees at 8 bases. The junction had 6 bases not matched to a gene; V was cut back by 4 bases and J by 3 bases. The CDR3 has 14 amino acids. Germline CDR1 SGDLS, CDR2 YYNGEE. The CDR3 DNA sequence: TGTGCCAGCAGCTTCCGGACTAGCAGCTACGAGCAGTACTTC. Protein sequence: CASSFRTSSYEQYF.

CDR3 coding DNA: TGTGCCAGCAGGATGTCGGACAGGGTCGGTCAGCCCCAGCATTTT. Translated, it gives CASRMSDRVGQPQHF. V and J are TRBV28 and TRBJ1-5; 8 bases align to TRBD1. CDR3 length: 15 residues. Germline V CDR1 and CDR2: MDHEN, SYDVKM. J was trimmed by 6 bases and V by 6 bases; bases with no gene match: 10.

This chain connects TRBV6-4 to TRBJ2-1, with 9 bases identical to TRBD2. This CDR3 is built from 14 residues. The V gene end was trimmed by 2 bases and the J gene end by 6 bases; junction bases not matched to a gene: 2. The germline gives CDR1 MRHNA, CDR2 SNTAGT. For the CDR3, the DNA is TGTGCCAGCAGTGACGGGACTAGCCGCAATGAGCAGTTCTTC. Residues: CASSDGTSRNEQFF.